The 26 T cell receptor beta chains below come from one sample, sequenced in a study of cytomegalovirus exposure and HLA in healthy donors (dated by TCRdb to about 2017). Receptor amplification or capture employed the immunoSEQ multiplex PCR assay. For the multiplex PCR, a mixture combining 60 forward primers for TCR Vbeta segments and 13 reverse primers for TCR Jbeta segments was used. TCRdb holds this immuneACCESS table with in-frame rearrangements only. Some clones are missing; in checked studies, unresolved V genes explain under half, and the rest has no known cause. The sample yields about 110,000 clones; 80% to 90% were counted once. The leading ten clones occupy under 2% of the sample. Sequenced material: PBMCs. The receptors were gathered from a man aged 45 to 65 in good health and CMV-seronegative.

This clone was seen a handful of times. The rearrangement links TRBV9 to TRBJ1-6; D is uncertain. Germline CDR1 and CDR2: SGDLS and YYNGEE. The V gene lost 0 bases and the J gene lost 8 bases, with 6 bases spanning the gap. The CDR3 length is 13 residues. Here the CDR3 DNA reads TGTGCCAGCAGCGTAGGAGGAGATTCACCCCTCCACTTT. Encoded protein: CASSVGGDSPLHF.

The sample holds a few counts of this clone. The sample contains more than one DNA sequence encoding this CDR3. The V call is TRBV5-1, the J call TRBJ1-1, with D perhaps TRBD1 (6 bases). Germline V lookup: CDR1 SGHRS, CDR2 YFSETQ. V lost 1 base, J lost 4 bases, and 8 bases lay in between. The CDR3 runs 13 residues. CDR3 DNA sequence: TGCGCCAGCAGCTTGAGAGGGGGCACTGAAGCTTTCTTT. Translated, it gives CASSLRGGTEAFF.

This clone was counted only a few times. The chain uses TRBV14 and TRBJ1-1; D remains ambiguous. Germline V gene data show CDR1 as SGHDN and CDR2 as FVKESK. The CDR3 totals 15 residues. With 0 bases removed from V and 1 base from J, the gap between germline ends came to 9 bases. The CDR3 protein is CASSQELGRNTEAFF. Here the CDR3 DNA reads TGTGCCAGCAGCCAAGAATTGGGGAGGAACACTGAAGCTTTCTTT.

This rearrangement joins TRBV5-4 to TRBJ1-1, with 8 positions matching TRBD1. V was clipped by 4 bases and J by 10 bases; unmatched bases: 15. CDR1 and CDR2 (germline): SGHNT, YYREEE (reference sequence). The length of the CDR3 is 15 residues. In DNA form, the CDR3 reads TGTGCCAGCAGCCCGGAGGGGGCACAGGGGGGTGGAGCTTTCTTT. Its protein is CASSPEGAQGGGAFF.

In DNA, the CDR3 is TGTGCCAGCAGCTTAGACACTGGGAGGTCCTCCCTAGAGCAGTACGTC. This codes for CASSLDTGRSSLEQYV. The V call is TRBV11-3, the J call TRBJ2-7; tentative D call: TRBD2 (6 bases). This CDR3 has 16 residues. Germline V lookup: CDR1 SGHNT, CDR2 YENEEA. The V and J ends lost 0 bases and 7 bases respectively, with 19 bases between them.

The chain is built from TRBV4-1 and TRBJ2-2; D may be TRBD1 (5 bases). V was shortened by 4 bases and J by 7 bases, with 16 bases between the two germline ends. CDR3 length: 15 amino acids. The germline gives CDR1 MGHRA, CDR2 YSYEKL. The DNA of the CDR3 is TGCGCCAGCAGCCCAATCTTAGGGGATTACGGGGAGCTGTTTTTT. It yields the protein CASSPILGDYGELFF.

The CDR3 region is CASSLTGANEQYF. In DNA form, the CDR3 reads TGTGCCAGCAGCTTGACAGGGGCAAACGAGCAGTACTTC. This chain links TRBV7-2 with TRBJ2-7, with 8 nucleotides matching TRBD1. The CDR3 spans 13 residues. Germline CDR1 and CDR2: SGHTA and FQGNSA. With V trimmed by 3 bases and J by 5 bases, 3 bases remained unmatched.

The sample holds one count of this clone. The chain employs TRBV4-1 and TRBJ2-1; 14 bases fit TRBD2. J was trimmed by 9 bases and V by 5 bases; bases with no gene match: 9. Germline loops: CDR1 MGHRA, CDR2 YSYEKL. The CDR3 is made up of 16 amino acids. The CDR3 DNA reads as TGCGCCAGCAGCACCTCACCGGGACTAGCGGGGGTTGAGCAGTTCTTC. It translates to CASSTSPGLAGVEQFF.

With regard to this clone: The junction departs from the called germline gene at one end, perhaps through a read error. The chain joins TRBV7-9 to TRBJ1-1, with D uncertain. Germline values: CDR1 SEHNR, CDR2 FQNEAQ (reference sequence). The CDR3 consists of 12 residues. CDR3 coding DNA: TGTTCCAGCAGCTTAGTCGGCACTGAAGCTTTCTTT. It specifies CSSSLVGTEAFF. Full variable domain (remainder filled in from reference TRBV7-9 and TRBJ1-1): DTGVSQNPRHKITKRGQNVTFRCDPISEHNRLYWYRQTLGQGPEFLTYFQNEAQLEKSRLLSDRFSAERPKGSFSTLEIQRTEQGDSAMYLCSSSLVGTEAFFGQGTRLTVV.

The chain employs TRBV2 and TRBJ2-5; the D gene is possibly TRBD2 (6 bases). The CDR3 sequence is 16 residues long. V dropped 0 bases and J dropped 5 bases, with 16 bases sitting between them. Germline V gene sequence: CDR1 SNHLY, CDR2 FYNNEI. Written as DNA, the CDR3 is TGTGCCAGCAGTGAAGCGCTTCTGGAGGGCAAGGAGACCCAGTACTTC. As protein: CASSEALLEGKETQYF.

Comments on this clone: A read error may produce the germline difference seen at one junction end. The V and J genes are TRBV7-8 and TRBJ1-2; D is uncertain. CDR3 size: 12 residues. Germline V CDR1 and CDR2: SGHVS, FQNEAQ. Written as DNA, the CDR3 is TGTGCCAGCAGCTTAGCTCCGGGAAGTTTCTCCTTC. It specifies CASSLAPGSFSF.

The chain couples TRBV5-6 to TRBJ2-7; D is unclear. Trimming stripped 4 bases from V and 4 bases from J, with 15 bases between. Germline CDR1 SGHDT, CDR2 YYEEEE. The CDR3 has 14 residues. Here the CDR3 reads CASSPTGISYEQYF. Here the CDR3 DNA reads TGTGCCAGCAGCCCGACGGGTATTTCGTACGAGCAGTACTTC.

The rearrangement links TRBV7-2 to TRBJ2-3; no reliable D call. Germline CDR1 SGHTA, CDR2 FQGNSA. The CDR3 covers 14 residues. Trimming removed 0 bases at V and 1 base at J, with 5 bases between. CDR3 nucleotides: TGTGCCAGCAGCTTAGCGTGGCGCACAGATACGCAGTATTTT. It translates to CASSLAWRTDTQYF.

The chain uses TRBV6-5 and TRBJ2-7; 8 positions agree with TRBD1. The ends lost 4 bases at V and 3 bases at J; junction bases unmatched: 5. The CDR3 runs 14 residues. Germline V gene data show CDR1 as MNHEY and CDR2 as SVGAGI. Here the CDR3 reads CASSLGTGGYEQYV. The CDR3 region has the DNA TGTGCCAGCAGTTTAGGTACAGGGGGCTACGAGCAGTACGTC.

The chain couples TRBV7-6 to TRBJ2-5, with D possibly being TRBD2 (6 bases). Looked up from germline, CDR1 is SGHVS and CDR2 is FNYEAQ. V was cut by 3 bases and J by 9 bases, with 14 bases left in between. The CDR3 runs 13 residues. This CDR3 reads CASSLGTQLAQYF. CDR3 sequence (DNA): TGTGCCAGCAGCTTGGGGACTCAGCTGGCCCAGTACTTC. The full variable domain, rest sourced from reference TRBV7-6 and TRBJ2-5, is GAGVSQSPRYKVTKRGQDVALRCDPISGHVSLYWYRQALGQGPEFLTYFNYEAQQDKSGLPNDRFSAERPEGSISTLTIQRTEQRDSAMYRCASSLGTQLAQYFGPGTRLLVL.

This chain links TRBV6-6 with TRBJ1-4; 8 bases agree with TRBD1. Per the germline V gene, CDR1 is MNHNY and CDR2 is SVGAGI (reference sequence). The trim removed 5 bases at V and 8 bases at J, leaving 10 bases unmatched. The CDR3 runs 15 residues. DNA for the CDR3: TGTGCCAGCAGTAGACCAGGGGGCGCACAGGAAAAACTGTTTTTT. It codes for CASSRPGGAQEKLFF.

The chain is built from TRBV2 and TRBJ2-3, with 13 bases matching TRBD2. Losses at the gene ends were 5 bases for V and 4 bases for J; bases not matched to a gene: 3. The germline CDR1 and CDR2 sequences are SNHLY and FYNNEI. The CDR3 has 15 residues. The CDR3: CASSRTSGGADTQYF. In DNA form, the CDR3 reads TGTGCCAGCAGTCGGACTAGCGGGGGTGCAGATACGCAGTATTTT. The whole variable domain, remainder taken from reference TRBV2 and TRBJ2-3, is EPEVTQTPSHQVTQMGQEVILRCVPISNHLYFYWYRQILGQKVEFLVSFYNNEISEKSEIFDDQFSVERPDGSNFTLKIRSTKLEDSAMYFCASSRTSGGADTQYFGPGTRLTVL.

The CDR3 here is CASSLAGTGNKLGYTF. CDR3 DNA: TGTGCCAGCAGTTTAGCGGGGACAGGGAACAAACTTGGCTACACCTTC. The chain carries TRBV28 and TRBJ1-2; 9 nucleotides agree with TRBD1. J gave up 7 bases and V 2 bases, and 11 bases lay outside the gene matches. This CDR3 is built from 16 residues. The germline V gene encodes CDR1 MDHEN and CDR2 SYDVKM.

The chain uses TRBV4-1 and TRBJ2-2; D not resolved. CDR3 length: 18 amino acids. V was clipped by 0 bases and J by 7 bases, with 21 bases between them. Germline values: CDR1 MGHRA, CDR2 YSYEKL. The CDR3 loop reads CASSQERRRPGEYGELFF. In DNA, the CDR3 is TGCGCCAGCAGCCAAGAACGCCGCCGGCCAGGCGAATACGGGGAGCTGTTTTTT.

This rearrangement joins TRBV13 to TRBJ1-4; TRBD1 agrees at 9 bases. V lost 4 bases to trimming and J lost 5 bases; unmatched junction nucleotides: 8. This CDR3 spans 16 amino acids. Per germline, CDR1 PRHDT and CDR2 FYEKMQ (reference sequence). The CDR3 loop reads CASSSSRDRANEKLFF. Here the CDR3 DNA reads TGTGCCAGCAGCTCATCCCGGGACAGGGCGAATGAAAAACTGTTTTTT.

The V and J genes are TRBV7-9 and TRBJ1-1, with D possibly TRBD1 on 5 matching bases. Deletions cut 1 base from V and 5 bases from J, with 11 bases between. The CDR3 has 14 residues. Germline V gives CDR1 SEHNR, CDR2 FQNEAQ (reference sequence). CDR3 bases: TGTGCCAGCAGCTTAGACCATAGGGGTACTGAAGCTTTCTTT. Its protein product is CASSLDHRGTEAFF.

The CDR3 DNA sequence: TGTGCCAGCAGCCATCAACCCCTAGTCGGGGATCAGCCCCAGCATTTT. Amino acid sequence: CASSHQPLVGDQPQHF. The chain couples TRBV14 to TRBJ1-5; D not resolved. The CDR3 is made up of 16 amino acids. Germline values: CDR1 SGHDN, CDR2 FVKESK. V was clipped by 3 bases and J by 5 bases, with 17 bases between them.

The rearrangement joins TRBV16 to TRBJ1-1; 8 bases are a match to TRBD1. The CDR3 totals 16 residues. V lost 4 bases to trimming and J lost 1 base; unmatched junction nucleotides: 8. From germline, CDR1 is KGHSY and CDR2 FQNENV. The CDR3 coding sequence is TGTGCCAGCAGCCTCATTACAGGGGGTTCGAACACTGAAGCTTTCTTT. Its protein product is CASSLITGGSNTEAFF.

This clone was recorded only once. This rearrangement joins TRBV19 to TRBJ1-2, with D possibly being TRBD1 (5 bases). V was trimmed by 4 bases and J by 4 bases, leaving 10 bases between them. In germline, CDR1 is LNHDA, CDR2 SQIVND (reference sequence). This CDR3 comprises 13 residues. The CDR3 DNA follows: TGTGCCAGTAGTAAGGGGCAGACCTATGGCTACACCTTC. Translating it yields CASSKGQTYGYTF.

This clone appeared a few times. CDR3 nucleotides: TGTGCCAGCAGCCCTCTGGACAGGGGAAAGGGGAATACGCAGTATTTT. As protein: CASSPLDRGKGNTQYF. The rearrangement joins TRBV14 to TRBJ2-3; 9 bases are shared with TRBD1. V lost 4 bases and J lost 7; bases outside the gene matches: 12. Germline V gene sequence: CDR1 SGHDN, CDR2 FVKESK. This CDR3 is built from 16 residues.

The J gene is TRBJ2-2, the V gene TRBV5-1; TRBD1 is a possible D gene (6 bases). Germline V CDR1 and CDR2: SGHRS, YFSETQ. The CDR3 extends over 14 amino acids. Trimming cost V 1 base and J 7 bases, with 11 bases left between them. CDR3 coding DNA: TGCGCCAGCAGCTTGAATCAGGGGATCGGGGAGCTGTTTTTT. Translating gives CASSLNQGIGELFF.